A single sample is the source of the 16 T cell receptor beta chains below, sequenced in a study of molecular identifiers for immune sequencing clone quantification. TCRdb ran MiXCR on the PCR reads and lists one entry per CDR3 protein. The sample consists of roughly 97,000 distinct CDR3 sequences, roughly 24% of them appearing once. The sample was naive CD8+ T cells from blood, with Jurkat cell RNA spiked in. Indicated subset: FACS-sorted CD8+CD4-CCR7+CD45RA+ naive T cells. The source of these receptors is a human donor in good health. Some libraries in this study had Jurkat cell RNA spiked in.

The gene calls are TRBV7-9 and TRBJ1-5; D not resolved. There are 15 residues in the CDR3. The germline V gene encodes CDR1 SEHNR and CDR2 FQNEAQ (reference sequence). Trimming left V 4 bases short and J 3 bases short, with 13 bases between. The DNA for the CDR3 is TGTGCCAGCAGCTCTCGGAGTGAATCCAATCAGCCCCAGCATTTT. It yields the protein CASSSRSESNQPQHF.

This clonotype was observed a single time. A much more abundant neighbour one base away suggests this may be a read error. No conserved phenylalanine or tryptophan is present at the end of the CDR3, so a read error is the likely explanation. The genes are TRBV7-8 and TRBJ2-2, with D possibly TRBD2 on 5 matching bases. Germline V gene data show CDR1 as SGHVS and CDR2 as FQNEAQ. The CDR3 consists of 15 residues. V was trimmed by 4 bases and J by 4 bases, leaving 13 bases between them. CDR3 sequence: CASSSRGAPTGELFS. The CDR3 nucleotides are TGTGCCAGCAGCTCCCGGGGAGCTCCCACCGGGGAGCTGTTTTCT.

This clonotype is a singleton in its sample. A much more abundant neighbour one base away suggests this may be a read error. The gene calls are TRBV11-2 and TRBJ2-5, with TRBD1 as a possible D gene (6 bases). Germline values: CDR1 SGHAT, CDR2 FQNNGV. CDR3 length: 15 amino acids. The CDR3 protein is CAGSRAHRVQETQYF. The CDR3 nucleotides read TGTGCCGGCAGCCGGGCCCACAGGGTCCAAGAGACCCAGTACTTC. Based on the CDR3 plus reference TRBV11-2 and TRBJ2-5, the full variable domain is EAGVAQSPRYKIIEKRQSVAFWCNPISGHATLYWYQQILGQGPKLLIQFQNNGVVDDSQLPKDRFSAERLKGVDSTLKIQPAKLEDSAVYLCAGSRAHRVQETQYFGPGTRLLVL.

CDR3 in DNA: TGTGCCAGCAGTTTCCGTGGGGCGTTCGCAACTGAAGCTTTCTTT. It yields the protein CASSFRGAFATEAFF. This sequence joins TRBV28 and TRBJ1-1; a weak D match, TRBD1 (5 bases). Germline lookup yields CDR1 MDHEN and CDR2 SYDVKM. This CDR3 contains 15 residues. Trimming removed 3 bases at V and 5 bases at J, with 16 bases between.

This clonotype appeared many times. V usage is TRBV20-1 and J usage is TRBJ2-2, with a weak D call TRBD2 (5 bases). The CDR3 length is 15 residues. Deletions cut 4 bases from V and 6 bases from J, with 18 bases between. Germline CDR1 reads DFQATT; CDR2 reads SNEGSKA (reference sequence). CDR3 residues: CSAKALSGRAGELFF. The CDR3 region has the DNA TGCAGTGCTAAGGCCCTCAGCGGTCGGGCCGGGGAGCTGTTTTTT.

Note on this clonotype: This sequence may be a read error, since a much larger clone differs from it by one base. The rearrangement links TRBV4-1 to TRBJ2-1, with D perhaps being TRBD1 or TRBD2 (6 bases each). The V and J ends lost 3 bases and 9 bases respectively, with 12 bases between them. CDR3 length equals 13 residues. Per the germline V gene, CDR1 is MGHRA and CDR2 is YSYEKL. The CDR3 region is CASSQGKGGEQFF. The CDR3 region has the DNA TGCGCCAGCAGCCAGGGGAAGGGGGGTGAGCAGTTCTTC.

This clonotype has at least ten counts. The chain carries TRBV3-1 and TRBJ2-7; TRBD2 aligns across 14 bases. Germline values: CDR1 LGHDT, CDR2 YNNKEL (reference sequence). V trimming: 4 bases; J trimming: 5 bases; junction bases outside the gene matches: 4. This CDR3 contains 15 residues. The CDR3 loop reads CASSLGLAGGNEQYF. Here the CDR3 DNA reads TGTGCCAGCAGCCTAGGACTAGCGGGAGGTAACGAGCAGTACTTC.

This clonotype was found a few times. The chain carries TRBV6-1 and TRBJ2-1, with a weak D call TRBD2 (6 bases). CDR1 and CDR2 (germline): MNHNS, SASEGT. This CDR3 region has 16 residues. The V end lost 3 bases, the J end lost 8 bases, and 20 bases lay between the germline ends. The CDR3 here is CASSDVLADPDDEQFF. As DNA, the CDR3 is TGTGCCAGCAGTGATGTACTAGCCGACCCGGACGATGAGCAGTTCTTC.

Comments on this clonotype: Relative to the germline gene, one junction end is altered; a read error may explain this. The chain links TRBV5-4 to TRBJ2-3, with TRBD1 identical over 8 bases. Per germline, CDR1 SGHNT and CDR2 YYREEE (reference sequence). This CDR3 has 15 amino acids. The CDR3 nucleotides are TGTGCCAGCAGCTTGAAACAGGGGGAGTCAGATTCGCAGTATTTT. The encoded protein is CASSLKQGESDSQYF.

This clonotype was counted at least ten times. The rearrangement joins TRBV27 to TRBJ1-5, with D perhaps matching TRBD1 (5 bases). The V end was cut by 5 bases, the J end by 4 bases, with 9 bases between. Germline CDR1 MNHEY, CDR2 SMNVEV (reference sequence). The CDR3 loop spans 13 amino acids. CDR3 residues: CASSQGENQPQHF. In DNA, the CDR3 is TGTGCCAGCAGTCAAGGGGAGAATCAGCCCCAGCATTTT.

CDR3 in amino acids: CASSTKSYEQYF. In nucleotides, the CDR3 is TGTGCCAGCAGTACGAAATCCTACGAGCAGTACTTC. The rearrangement uses TRBV7-9 and TRBJ2-7; no definite D call. V lost 6 bases to trimming and J lost 1 base, with 7 bases between them. The CDR3 consists of 12 residues. Germline V gene data show CDR1 as SEHNR and CDR2 as FQNEAQ (reference sequence). Together with reference TRBV7-9 and TRBJ2-7, the CDR3 gives the full variable domain: DTGVSQNPRHKITKRGQNVTFRCDPISEHNRLYWYRQTLGQGPEFLTYFQNEAQLEKSRLLSDRFSAERPKGSFSTLEIQRTEQGDSAMYLCASSTKSYEQYFGPGTRLTVT.

The chain employs TRBV12-3 or TRBV12-4 and TRBJ2-1, with TRBD2 identical over 11 bases. The CDR3 length is 17 residues. Unmatched junction bases numbered 13, after V lost 6 bases and J lost 6 bases. The CDR3 region has the DNA TGTGCCAGCAGCCATAGCGGGAGGGCCGTCCAGTTCAATGAGCAGTTCTTC. As protein: CASSHSGRAVQFNEQFF.

In its sample, this clonotype was seen a few times. This sequence joins TRBV21-1 and TRBJ2-7; the table's D call, TRBD2, has no DNA check behind it. TRBV21-1 is listed as a pseudogene. The CDR3 covers 15 residues. CDR3 DNA sequence: TGTGCCAGCAACCCGAGATGGGGCCCGTCCTACGAGCAGTACTTC. This gives the protein CASNPRWGPSYEQYF.

This clonotype was counted many times. The genes are TRBV30 and TRBJ2-3, with TRBD2 matching over 7 bases. The germline CDR1 and CDR2 sequences are GTSNPN and SVGIG (reference sequence). Unmatched junction bases numbered 7, after V lost 0 bases and J lost 4 bases. The CDR3 contains 15 residues. CDR3 region: CAWSVVGGVSDTQYF. DNA of the CDR3: TGTGCCTGGAGTGTTGTTGGGGGGGTATCAGATACGCAGTATTTT.

At least ten counts were recorded for this clonotype. The chain couples TRBV7-2 to TRBJ2-5, with a tentative D call TRBD2 (6 bases). Germline V gene lookup returns CDR1 SGHTA and CDR2 FQGNSA. The V and J ends lost 5 bases and 5 bases respectively, with 21 bases between them. CDR3 size: 16 residues. The CDR3 sequence is CASSRRPRLVLETQYF. The CDR3 nucleotides read TGTGCCAGCAGCCGACGTCCGCGACTAGTCCTCGAGACCCAGTACTTC. Together with reference TRBV7-2 and TRBJ2-5, the CDR3 gives the full variable domain: GAGVSQSPSNKVTEKGKDVELRCDPISGHTALYWYRQSLGQGLEFLIYFQGNSAPDKSGLPSDRFSAERTGGSVSTLTIQRTQQEDSAVYLCASSRRPRLVLETQYFGPGTRLLVL.

As for this clonotype: A much larger clone lies one base from this, so it may be a read error. J is TRBJ2-3 and V is TRBV7-9; 9 positions match TRBD1. CDR3 length equals 16 residues. CDR1 is SEHNR and CDR2 is FQNEAQ in the germline V gene (reference sequence). CDR3 loop: CASSLGGTGWTGTQYF. The CDR3 nucleotides read TGTGCCAGCAGCTTAGGTGGGACAGGGTGGACAGGTACGCAGTATTTT.